This TCR beta chain appears in the sequencing data of a study of T cell responses to AZD1222 COVID-19 vaccine. The assay was immunoSEQ multiplex PCR, and TCRdb's table has in-frame clones only and misses some. The sample has approximately 140,000 clones; 91% are singletons. Sample: peripheral blood, taken 28 days after the second AZD1222 dose. The receptor comes from an adult who received the AZD1222 COVID-19 vaccine.

The DNA of the CDR3 is TGTGCCAGCAGTCCCCGACAGGGGGCGAGGCAGCCCCAGCATTTT. Protein: CASSPRQGARQPQHF. The V and J genes are TRBV27 and TRBJ1-5, with 10 bases matching TRBD1. V trimming: 5 bases; J trimming: 7 bases; junction bases outside the gene matches: 8. The CDR3 is made up of 15 amino acids. The germline CDR1 and CDR2 sequences are MNHEY and SMNVEV (reference sequence).